This T cell receptor (beta chain) was identified during a study of tumor and adjacent non-tumor tissue in lung cancer. Findings and caveats of the study: Normal lung showed higher cumulative top 100 clone frequency than tumor.

Per the germline V gene, CDR1 is MNHEY and CDR2 is SVGAGI. The length of the CDR3 is 13 residues. A word on this clonotype: The antigen remains undetermined. Since a much larger clone is just one base distant, this may be a read error.

This sample's RNA came from whole unsorted tissue. The library came from three nested PCR rounds adapted from ARM-PCR protocols. TCRdb fed the multiplex PCR reads into MiXCR, producing one record per CDR3 protein. Among about 93,000 distinct CDR3 sequences listed, roughly two thirds were seen once. Sequenced material: lung tumor tissue. The chain links TRBV6-5 to TRBJ2-5; D might be TRBD1 or TRBD2, each matching 5 bases. The receptor was derived from a man between 65 and 85 years old with non-small cell lung cancer. The CDR3 DNA reads TGTGTCAGCAGTTACTCCCCCCGAGGGGCCCAGTACTTC. It is translated as CVSSYSPRGAQYF.